This TCR beta chain was found in a study of patients and donors after allogeneic stem cell transplantation. Only a few counts were recorded for this clonotype. The V end was cut by 8 bases, the J end by 6 bases, with 11 bases between. There are 13 residues in the CDR3. Germline values: CDR1 SGHTA, CDR2 FQGTGA. MiXCR, applied by TCRdb to the RT-PCR reads, yields one record per CDR3 protein. The repertoire holds about 230,000 distinct CDR3 sequences, with 13% to 15% as singletons. The sequencing sample was made of blood, either unsorted or a sorted T cell fraction (not recorded which). The sequence was obtained from a human donor who was either an allogeneic HSCT recipient or a stem cell or donor lymphocyte infusion donor (not recorded which). It is not recorded whose cells these are; they may come from a transplant donor. The genes are TRBV7-3 and TRBJ1-6; weak D call: TRBD1 (6 bases). The CDR3 here is CASGGAVNSPLHF. The DNA for the CDR3 is TGTGCCAGCGGGGGGGCAGTTAATTCACCCCTCCACTTT.